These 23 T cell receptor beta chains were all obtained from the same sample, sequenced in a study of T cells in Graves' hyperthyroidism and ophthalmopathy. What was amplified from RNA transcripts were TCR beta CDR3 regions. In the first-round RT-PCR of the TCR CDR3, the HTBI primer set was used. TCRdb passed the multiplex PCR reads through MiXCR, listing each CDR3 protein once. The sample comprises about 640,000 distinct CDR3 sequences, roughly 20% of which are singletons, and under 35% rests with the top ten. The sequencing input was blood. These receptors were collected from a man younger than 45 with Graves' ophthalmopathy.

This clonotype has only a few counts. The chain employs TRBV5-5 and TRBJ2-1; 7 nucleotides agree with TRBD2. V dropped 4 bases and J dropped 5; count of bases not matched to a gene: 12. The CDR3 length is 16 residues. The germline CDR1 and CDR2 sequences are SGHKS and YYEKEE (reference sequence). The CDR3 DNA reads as TGTGCCAGCAGCGGGAGCCGGGGAGCGGGAAACAATGAGCAGTTCTTC. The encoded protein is CASSGSRGAGNNEQFF.

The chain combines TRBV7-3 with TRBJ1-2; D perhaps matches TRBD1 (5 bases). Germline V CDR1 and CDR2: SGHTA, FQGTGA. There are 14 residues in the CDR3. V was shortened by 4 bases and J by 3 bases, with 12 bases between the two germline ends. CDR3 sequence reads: CASSSQGSDYGYTF. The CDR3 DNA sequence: TGTGCCAGCAGCTCTCAGGGCTCTGACTATGGCTACACCTTC. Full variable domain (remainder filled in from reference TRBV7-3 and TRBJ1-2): GAGVSQTPSNKVTEKGKYVELRCDPISGHTALYWYRQSLGQGPEFLIYFQGTGAADDSGLPNDRFFAVRPEGSVSTLKIQRTERGDSAVYLCASSSQGSDYGYTFGSGTRLTVV.

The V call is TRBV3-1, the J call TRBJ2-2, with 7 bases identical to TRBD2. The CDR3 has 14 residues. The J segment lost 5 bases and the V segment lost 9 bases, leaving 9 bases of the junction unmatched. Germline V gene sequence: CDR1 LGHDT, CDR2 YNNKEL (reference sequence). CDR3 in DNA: TGTGCCAGTCTGGGCGGGAGACCAACCGGGGAGCTGTTTTTT. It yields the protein CASLGGRPTGELFF.

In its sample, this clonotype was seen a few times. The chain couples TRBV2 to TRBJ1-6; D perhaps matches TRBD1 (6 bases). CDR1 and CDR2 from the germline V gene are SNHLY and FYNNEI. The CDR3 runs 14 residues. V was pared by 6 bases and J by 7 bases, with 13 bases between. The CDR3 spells CASRETGRNSPLHF. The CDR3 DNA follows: TGTGCCAGCAGAGAAACAGGGCGCAATTCACCCCTCCACTTT.

As DNA, the CDR3 is TGTGCCAGCAGTGACGGACAGGCGCTTTACAATGAGCAGTTCTTC. It codes for CASSDGQALYNEQFF. V usage is TRBV6-1 and J usage is TRBJ2-1, with 7 nucleotides matching TRBD1. CDR1 is MNHNS and CDR2 is SASEGT in the germline V gene. With V trimmed by 3 bases and J by 4 bases, 6 bases remained unmatched. The CDR3 sequence is 15 residues long.

The CDR3 loop reads CEPAGKNQPQHF. The DNA for the CDR3 is TGTGAGCCGGCAGGGAAAAATCAGCCCCAGCATTTT. The chain carries TRBV9 and TRBJ1-5, with D perhaps matching TRBD1 (5 bases). The germline V gene has CDR1 SGDLS and CDR2 YYNGEE. The CDR3 covers 12 residues. The full variable domain, in which reference TRBV9 and TRBJ1-5 provide the parts outside the CDR3, is DSGVTQTPKHLITATGQRVTLRCSPRSGDLSVYWYQQSLDQGLQFLIQYYNGEERAKGNILERFSAQQFPDLHSELNLSSLELGDSALYFCEPAGKNQPQHFGDGTRLSIL.

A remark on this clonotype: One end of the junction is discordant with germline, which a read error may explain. The CDR3 sequence is CASSLGGSEYGQYF. The CDR3 DNA is TGTGCCAGCAGTTTAGGTGGGAGTGAGTACGGGCAGTACTTC. The rearrangement uses TRBV12-3 or TRBV12-4 and TRBJ2-7, with D possibly being TRBD2 (5 bases). The CDR3 is made up of 14 amino acids.

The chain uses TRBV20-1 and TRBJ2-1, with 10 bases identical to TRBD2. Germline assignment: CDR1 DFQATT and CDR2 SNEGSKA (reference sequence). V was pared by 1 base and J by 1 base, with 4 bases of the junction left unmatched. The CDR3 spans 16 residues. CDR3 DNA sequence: TGCAGTGCTAGAGCGAGAGCGGGAGGGTCCTACAATGAGCAGTTCTTC. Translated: CSARARAGGSYNEQFF.

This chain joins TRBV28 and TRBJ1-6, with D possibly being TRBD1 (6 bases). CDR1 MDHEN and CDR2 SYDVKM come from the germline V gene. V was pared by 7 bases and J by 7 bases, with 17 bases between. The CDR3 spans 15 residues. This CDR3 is CASTLRGYGNSPLHF. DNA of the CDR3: TGTGCCAGCACCCTCAGGGGCTACGGAAATTCACCCCTCCACTTT. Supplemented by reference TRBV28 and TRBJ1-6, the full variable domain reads DVKVTQSSRYLVKRTGEKVFLECVQDMDHENMFWYRQDPGLGLRLIYFSYDVKMKEKGDIPEGYSVSREKKERFSLILESASTNQTSMYLCASTLRGYGNSPLHFGNGTRLTVT.

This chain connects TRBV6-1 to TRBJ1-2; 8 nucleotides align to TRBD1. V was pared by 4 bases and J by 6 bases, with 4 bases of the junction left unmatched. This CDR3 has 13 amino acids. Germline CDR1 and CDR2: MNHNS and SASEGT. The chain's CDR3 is CASSGGQVHGYTF. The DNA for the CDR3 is TGTGCCAGCAGTGGGGGACAGGTCCATGGCTACACCTTC.

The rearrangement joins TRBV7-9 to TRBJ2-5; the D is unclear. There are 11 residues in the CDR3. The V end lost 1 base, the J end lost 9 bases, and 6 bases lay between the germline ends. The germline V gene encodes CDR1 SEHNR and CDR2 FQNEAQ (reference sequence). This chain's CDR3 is CASSLEGSQYF. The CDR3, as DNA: TGTGCCAGCAGCTTAGAAGGTTCCCAGTACTTC. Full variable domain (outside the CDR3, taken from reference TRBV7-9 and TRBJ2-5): DTGVSQNPRHKITKRGQNVTFRCDPISEHNRLYWYRQTLGQGPEFLTYFQNEAQLEKSRLLSDRFSAERPKGSFSTLEIQRTEQGDSAMYLCASSLEGSQYFGPGTRLLVL.

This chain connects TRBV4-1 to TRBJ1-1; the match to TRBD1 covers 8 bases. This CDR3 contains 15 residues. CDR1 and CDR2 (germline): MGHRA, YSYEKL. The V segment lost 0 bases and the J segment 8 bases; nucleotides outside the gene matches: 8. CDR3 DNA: TGCGCCAGCAGCCAAGATCCCAACAGGGGGAGGGAAGCTTTCTTT. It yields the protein CASSQDPNRGREAFF.

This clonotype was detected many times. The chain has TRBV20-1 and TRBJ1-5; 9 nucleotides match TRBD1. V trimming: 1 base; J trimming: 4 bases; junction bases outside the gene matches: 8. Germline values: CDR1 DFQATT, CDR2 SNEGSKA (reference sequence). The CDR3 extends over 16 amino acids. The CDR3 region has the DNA TGCAGTGCTAGAGTGGGGACAGGGTCTGGAAATCAGCCCCAGCATTTT. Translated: CSARVGTGSGNQPQHF.

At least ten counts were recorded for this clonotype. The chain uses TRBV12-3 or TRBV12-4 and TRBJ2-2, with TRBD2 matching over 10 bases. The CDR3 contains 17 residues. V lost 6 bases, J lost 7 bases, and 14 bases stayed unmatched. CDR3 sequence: CASSPPGSGRAIGELFF. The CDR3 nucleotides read TGTGCCAGCAGCCCCCCGGGGAGCGGGAGGGCCATCGGGGAGCTGTTTTTT.

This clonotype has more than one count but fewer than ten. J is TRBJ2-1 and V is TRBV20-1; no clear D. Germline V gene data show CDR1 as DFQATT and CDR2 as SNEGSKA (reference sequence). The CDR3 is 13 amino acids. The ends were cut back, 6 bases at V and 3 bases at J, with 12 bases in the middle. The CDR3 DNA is TGCAGTGCCCTGGACGGAGTCTACAATGAGCAGTTCTTC. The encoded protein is CSALDGVYNEQFF.

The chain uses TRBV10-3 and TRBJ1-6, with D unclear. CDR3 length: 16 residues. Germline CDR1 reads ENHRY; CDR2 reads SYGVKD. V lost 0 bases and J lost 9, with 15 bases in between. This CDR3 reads CAISESSGVRGSPLHF. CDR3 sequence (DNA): TGTGCCATCAGTGAGTCGAGCGGGGTGCGAGGTTCACCCCTCCACTTT.

CDR3 protein: CASRRRISYEQYF. Written as DNA, the CDR3 is TGTGCCAGCAGACGTCGAATATCCTACGAGCAGTACTTC. This chain joins TRBV6-1 and TRBJ2-7; D uncertain. Germline V gives CDR1 MNHNS, CDR2 SASEGT. V dropped 6 bases and J dropped 1 base, with 10 bases sitting between them. The CDR3 sequence is 13 residues long.

The CDR3 spells CASSLDQGRLLFF. As DNA, the CDR3 is TGCGCCAGCAGCTTGGATCAGGGCCGACTCCTGTTCTTC. J is TRBJ2-1 and V is TRBV5-1; a possible D gene is TRBD1 (5 bases). This CDR3 has 13 amino acids. Trimming left V 0 bases short and J 15 bases short, with 16 bases between. CDR1 is SGHRS, CDR2 YFSETQ, per germline. Full variable domain (remainder filled in from reference TRBV5-1 and TRBJ2-1): KAGVTQTPRYLIKTRGQQVTLSCSPISGHRSVSWYQQTPGQGLQFLFEYFSETQRNKGNFPGRFSGRQFSNSRSEMNVSTLELGDSALYLCASSLDQGRLLFFGPGTRLTVL.

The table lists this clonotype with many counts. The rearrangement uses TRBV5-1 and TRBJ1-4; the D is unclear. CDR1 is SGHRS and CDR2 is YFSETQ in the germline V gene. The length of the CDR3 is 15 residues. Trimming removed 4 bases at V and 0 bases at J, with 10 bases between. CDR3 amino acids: CASSITGTTNEKLFF. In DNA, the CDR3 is TGCGCCAGCAGCATTACCGGGACAACTAATGAAAAACTGTTTTTT. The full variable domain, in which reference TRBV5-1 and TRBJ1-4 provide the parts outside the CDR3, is KAGVTQTPRYLIKTRGQQVTLSCSPISGHRSVSWYQQTPGQGLQFLFEYFSETQRNKGNFPGRFSGRQFSNSRSEMNVSTLELGDSALYLCASSITGTTNEKLFFGSGTQLSVL.

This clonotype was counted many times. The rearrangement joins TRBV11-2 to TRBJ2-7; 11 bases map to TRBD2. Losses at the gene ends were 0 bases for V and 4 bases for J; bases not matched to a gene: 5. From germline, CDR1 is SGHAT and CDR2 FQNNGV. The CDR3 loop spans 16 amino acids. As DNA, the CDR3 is TGTGCCAGCAGCTTAGAGGTAGCGGGAGGGCGGTACGAGCAGTACTTC. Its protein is CASSLEVAGGRYEQYF.

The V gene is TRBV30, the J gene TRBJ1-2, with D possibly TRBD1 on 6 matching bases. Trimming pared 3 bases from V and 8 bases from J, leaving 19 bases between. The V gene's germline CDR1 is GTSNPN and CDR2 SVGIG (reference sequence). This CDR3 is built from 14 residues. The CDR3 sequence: CAWRGGAQRGGYTF. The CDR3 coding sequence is TGTGCCTGGAGGGGGGGGGCGCAACGAGGAGGCTACACCTTC. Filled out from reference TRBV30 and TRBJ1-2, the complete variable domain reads SQTIHQWPATLVQPVGSPLSLECTVEGTSNPNLYWYRQAAGRGLQLLFYSVGIGQISSEVPQNLSASRPQDRQFILSSKKLLLSDSGFYLCAWRGGAQRGGYTFGSGTRLTVV.

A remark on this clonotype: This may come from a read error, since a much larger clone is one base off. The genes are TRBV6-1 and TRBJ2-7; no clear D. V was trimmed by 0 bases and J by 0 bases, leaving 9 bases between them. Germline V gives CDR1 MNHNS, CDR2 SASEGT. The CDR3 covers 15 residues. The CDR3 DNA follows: TGTGCCAGCAGTGAAGCGGGCAGCTCCTCCTACGAGCAGTACTTC. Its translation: CASSEAGSSSYEQYF.

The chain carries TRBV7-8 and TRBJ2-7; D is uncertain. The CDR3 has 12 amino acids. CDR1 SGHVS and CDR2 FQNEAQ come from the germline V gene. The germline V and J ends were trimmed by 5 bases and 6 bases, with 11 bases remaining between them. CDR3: CASSRVLSEQYF. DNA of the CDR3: TGTGCCAGCAGCCGCGTTCTGAGCGAGCAGTACTTC. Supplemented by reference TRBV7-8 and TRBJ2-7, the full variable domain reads GAGVSQSPRYKVAKRGQDVALRCDPISGHVSLFWYQQALGQGPEFLTYFQNEAQLDKSGLPSDRFFAERPEGSVSTLKIQRTQQEDSAVYLCASSRVLSEQYFGPGTRLTVT.